This T cell receptor (beta chain) is from a study of blood T cell repertoires in COVID-19. The CDR3 covers 18 residues. The trim removed 4 bases at V and 4 bases at J, leaving 9 bases unmatched. Germline values: CDR1 LNHDA, CDR2 SQIVND (reference sequence). The data were produced by immunoSEQ multiplex PCR, yet TCRdb's version contains in-frame clones alone and is incomplete. This sample has approximately 250,000 clones; approximately 89% occur once, and the top ten carry roughly 2.8%. V is TRBV19 and J is TRBJ2-2; 13 bases agree with TRBD2. Sequenced: PBMCs or T cells enriched from blood (not recorded which). The source of this sequence is a man aged 35 to 55 who had been exposed to COVID-19. Here the CDR3 DNA reads TGTGCCAGTAGTACCGGCGGGACTAGCGGGAAGGGCACCGGGGAGCTGTTTTTT. This gives the protein CASSTGGTSGKGTGELFF.